These T cell receptor beta chains were read from a single sample in a study of identical twins. Each CDR3 protein is one row after TCRdb ran MiXCR on the 5' RACE reads. The sample contains approximately 220,000 distinct CDR3 sequences, roughly a tenth of which appear only once. The source material was memory (CD45RO+) T cells sorted from blood. The receptors come from a woman between 18 and 29 years old in good health. Each CDR3 is given with its conserved first and last residue. A D gene is named only where the DNA matches it firmly. Only part of the rows carry a size: once, few, many, or a class if the clone is expanded.

j_gene	v_gene	abundance	d_gene	CDR3aa	CDR3nt
TRBJ2-7	TRBV9	-	-	CASSVATGGPQRDYEQYF	TGTGCCAGCAGCGTAGCTACTGGGGGGCCGCAGAGAGACTACGAGCAGTACTTC
TRBJ2-3	TRBV18	-	TRBD1	CASSRTGASTDTQYF	TGTGCCAGCTCAAGGACAGGGGCGAGCACAGATACGCAGTATTTT
TRBJ1-1	TRBV20-1	few	-	CSASGGATEAFF	TGCAGTGCTAGTGGGGGGGCCACTGAAGCTTTCTTT
TRBJ2-1	TRBV18	-	TRBD2	CASSPVSAGLNEQFF	TGTGCCAGCTCACCAGTTTCAGCGGGACTCAATGAGCAGTTCTTC
TRBJ2-2	TRBV4-3	-	-	CASSQGDTNTGELFF	TGCGCCAGCAGCCAAGGTGATACGAACACCGGGGAGCTGTTTTTT
TRBJ2-1	TRBV5-1	few	-	CASSLLSGPYNEQFF	TGCGCCAGCAGCCTTCTGAGCGGACCCTACAATGAGCAGTTCTTC
TRBJ2-5	TRBV16	many	-	CASSQQKTQYF	TGTGCCAGCAGCCAACAGAAGACCCAGTACTTC
TRBJ2-3	TRBV20-1	few	-	CSARPLRGIGTDTQYF	TGCAGTGCTAGACCCCTCCGGGGGATTGGAACAGATACGCAGTATTTT
TRBJ2-2	TRBV12-3/TRBV12-4	few	-	CASSWPDGSGELFF	TGTGCCAGCAGTTGGCCAGATGGAAGCGGGGAGCTGTTTTTT
TRBJ1-1	TRBV27	few	-	CASSPLGQGHTEAFF	TGTGCCAGCAGTCCGCTTGGGCAGGGGCACACTGAAGCTTTCTTT
TRBJ2-2	TRBV13	-	-	CASSYRNTGELFF	TGTGCCAGCAGCTATCGTAACACCGGGGAGCTGTTTTTT
TRBJ2-5	TRBV11-2	-	TRBD1	CASSRDREETQYF	TGTGCCAGCAGCCGTGACAGGGAAGAGACCCAGTACTTC
TRBJ2-7	TRBV20-1	-	TRBD2	CSGSIYTSGSRVAYEQYF	TGCAGTGGAAGCATTTACACTAGCGGGAGTAGGGTCGCCTACGAGCAGTACTTC
TRBJ2-1	TRBV6-1	few	TRBD2	CASRELAGGLAEQFF	TGTGCCAGCAGGGAACTAGCGGGGGGCCTGGCTGAGCAGTTCTTC
TRBJ2-1	TRBV29-1	many	-	CSVEEGGGQFF	TGCAGCGTTGAAGAAGGAGGGGGGCAGTTCTTC
TRBJ1-2	TRBV20-1	few	TRBD1	CSATPGQGYGYTF	TGCAGTGCTACCCCGGGACAGGGTTATGGCTACACCTTC
TRBJ2-7	TRBV4-1	-	-	CASSHPGPYSYEQYF	TGCGCCAGCAGCCACCCAGGGCCATATTCCTACGAGCAGTACTTC
TRBJ2-7	TRBV6-2/TRBV6-3	few	-	CASSYVAPSSYEQYF	TGTGCCAGCAGTTACGTGGCTCCAAGCTCCTACGAGCAGTACTTC
TRBJ1-5	TRBV24-1	many	TRBD1	CATSDPGTGPPNQPQHF	TGTGCCACCAGTGATCCAGGGACAGGTCCCCCCAATCAGCCCCAGCATTTT
TRBJ1-4	TRBV7-9	-	-	CASSSGDPGSEKLFF	TGTGCCAGCAGCTCAGGTGACCCTGGTAGCGAAAAACTGTTTTTT
TRBJ2-3	TRBV7-8	-	TRBD1	CASSLMGQHTDTQYF	TGTGCCAGCAGCTTAATGGGACAGCACACAGATACGCAGTATTTT
TRBJ2-3	TRBV15	-	TRBD2	CATSRGLAGGRGSDTQYF	TGTGCCACCAGCAGAGGCCTAGCGGGGGGAAGAGGCTCAGATACGCAGTATTTT
TRBJ2-5	TRBV7-9	-	-	CASSLAQWTQYF	TGTGCCAGCAGCTTAGCGCAATGGACCCAGTACTTC
TRBJ2-2	TRBV27	few	TRBD2	CASSLYGLAGVGGELFF	TGTGCCAGCAGCCTATACGGGCTAGCGGGAGTAGGCGGGGAGCTGTTTTTT
TRBJ1-5	TRBV12-3/TRBV12-4	few	-	CASSSGEGRSNQPQHF	TGTGCCAGCAGTTCCGGGGAGGGGCGAAGCAATCAGCCCCAGCATTTT
TRBJ1-2	TRBV4-2	many	TRBD1	CASSQDGQGVYGYTF	TGTGCCAGCAGCCAAGATGGGCAGGGGGTCTATGGCTACACCTTC